This entry is about one T cell receptor beta chain. Its matching antigen is unknown. This entry is derived from a study of CD8 T cells in Susac syndrome. General study results and limits: The study conceded that relatively few individuals underwent its TCR sequencing and HLA analysis.

Random-hexamer reverse transcription was applied to about 0.5 to 1 ug RNA. By means of immunoSEQ multiplex PCR, TCR beta CDR3 spanning 54 Vbeta and 13 Jbeta underwent amplification. TCRdb analysed the immunoSEQ multiplex PCR reads with MiXCR anew, one entry per CDR3 protein. Found here are around 190,000 distinct CDR3 sequences, 94% of them singletons; the top ten hold roughly 0.11%. High-throughput TCR beta sequencing covered peripheral CD8+ and CD4+ T cells. Both CD4+ and CD8+ T cells were negatively isolated, and TEMRA cells underwent FACS enrichment. J lost 5 bases, V lost 0 bases, and 9 bases had no gene match. Germline V gene sequence: CDR1 MGHRA, CDR2 YSYEKL. The CDR3 spans 17 residues.

This chain joins TRBV4-1 and TRBJ1-1; 10 nucleotides match TRBD1. The specimen sequenced was CD4+ T cells from PBMCs. This receptor was taken from a human donor with Susac syndrome. CDR3: CASSQESSRTGGTEAFF. The CDR3 DNA reads TGCGCCAGCAGCCAAGAATCGTCCCGGACAGGGGGGACTGAAGCTTTCTTT.